Listed below are T cell receptor beta chains from one sample, sequenced in a study of T cells after posttransplantation cyclophosphamide. Here immunoSEQ multiplex PCR was the method, and the copy in TCRdb shows in-frame clones only, minus some. Listed for the sample are thousands of clones, none seen a single time. Sample: PBMCs, taken around 400 days after allogeneic stem cell transplant with posttransplant cyclophosphamide. These TCRs come from a male patient aged 55-69 years who received an allogeneic stem cell transplant from a related donor, was CMV-positive, and had acute GVHD only. Some of these T cells may belong to the graft donor. Both conserved end residues are part of each CDR3. The D gene is left open where the match is weak. Size tells how often a clone was seen (once, few, many) or the class of an expanded clone, and some rows leave it out.

J: TRBJ2-7
V: TRBV6-1
size: many
D: TRBD2
CDR3: CASSEGPGAGGDEQYF
DNA: TGTGCCAGCAGTGAAGGGCCCGGGGCGGGAGGTGATGAGCAGTACTTC

J: TRBJ2-6
V: TRBV5-4
size: few
D: TRBD1
CDR3: CASSLEGTGGSGASVLTF
DNA: TGTGCCAGCAGCTTGGAAGGGACAGGGGGCTCTGGGGCCAGCGTCCTGACTTTC

J: TRBJ1-1
V: TRBV19
size: many
D: -
CDR3: CASTPQGRGTEAFF
DNA: TGTGCCAGTACCCCCCAGGGCAGAGGCACTGAAGCTTTCTTT

J: TRBJ1-2
V: TRBV7-8
size: many
D: TRBD1
CDR3: CASSNRDRHYGYTF
DNA: TGTGCCAGCAGCAACCGGGACAGGCACTATGGCTACACCTTC

J: TRBJ2-7
V: TRBV28
size: many
D: TRBD1
CDR3: CASSTQGIGSYEQYF
DNA: TGTGCCAGCAGTACACAGGGGATTGGCTCCTACGAGCAGTACTTC

J: TRBJ2-7
V: TRBV5-4
size: few
D: TRBD1
CDR3: CASSGQGADEQYF
DNA: TGTGCCAGCAGCGGACAGGGGGCGGACGAGCAGTACTTC

J: TRBJ1-4
V: TRBV9
size: medium-sized
D: TRBD1
CDR3: CASSVEGGQGWEKLFF
DNA: TGTGCCAGCAGCGTAGAGGGAGGACAGGGGTGGGAAAAACTGTTTTTT

J: TRBJ2-3
V: TRBV6-1
size: -
D: -
CDR3: CASSERQPWEFADTQYF
DNA: TGTGCCAGCAGTGAAAGACAACCCTGGGAGTTCGCAGATACGCAGTATTTT

J: TRBJ1-2
V: TRBV11-2
size: many
D: TRBD1
CDR3: CASSLIGQAYGYTF
DNA: TGTGCCAGCAGCCTAATCGGACAGGCCTATGGCTACACCTTC

J: TRBJ2-6
V: TRBV28
size: many
D: -
CDR3: CASTLNSGANVLTF
DNA: TGTGCCAGCACCCTTAACTCTGGGGCCAACGTCCTGACTTTC

J: TRBJ1-3
V: TRBV7-9
size: many
D: TRBD1
CDR3: CASSANRGAGNTIYF
DNA: TGTGCCAGCAGCGCTAACAGGGGAGCTGGAAACACCATATATTTT

J: TRBJ2-7
V: TRBV5-4
size: many
D: TRBD1
CDR3: CASSLNRGTYEQYF
DNA: TGTGCCAGCAGCTTAAACAGGGGTACTTACGAGCAGTACTTC

J: TRBJ2-5
V: TRBV5-4
size: many
D: -
CDR3: CASSLDGGTQETQYF
DNA: TGTGCCAGCAGCTTGGATGGCGGGACCCAAGAGACCCAGTACTTC

J: TRBJ2-1
V: TRBV9
size: many
D: TRBD2
CDR3: CASSPRITGWAGGYNEQFF
DNA: TGTGCCAGCAGCCCACGCATAACCGGGTGGGCGGGAGGGTACAATGAGCAGTTCTTC

J: TRBJ2-7
V: TRBV5-1
size: many
D: TRBD1
CDR3: CASSLATGTVIYEQYF
DNA: TGCGCCAGCAGCTTGGCCACCGGGACAGTAATCTACGAGCAGTACTTC

J: TRBJ1-2
V: TRBV6-5
size: medium-sized
D: -
CDR3: CASLEFPTGNYGYTF
DNA: TGTGCCAGCCTCGAATTCCCGACAGGAAACTATGGCTACACCTTC

J: TRBJ2-3
V: TRBV4-1
size: many
D: TRBD2
CDR3: CASSQGVPGGLAGGRVTDTQYF
DNA: TGCGCCAGCAGCCAAGGAGTCCCTGGAGGACTAGCGGGAGGGAGGGTCACAGATACGCAGTATTTT

J: TRBJ2-7
V: TRBV9
size: many
D: TRBD1
CDR3: CASSVAVGQGAENLYEQYF
DNA: TGTGCCAGCAGCGTAGCGGTCGGCCAGGGGGCTGAAAACCTCTACGAGCAGTACTTC

J: TRBJ1-1
V: TRBV6-1
size: many
D: -
CDR3: CASSEVGARGGTEAFF
DNA: TGTGCCAGCAGTGAAGTTGGTGCTAGGGGAGGAACTGAAGCTTTCTTT

J: TRBJ2-3
V: TRBV7-9
size: many
D: TRBD2
CDR3: CASSSLAGGPDTQYF
DNA: TGTGCCAGCAGCTCCCTAGCGGGAGGGCCTGATACGCAGTATTTT

J: TRBJ2-1
V: TRBV25-1
size: many
D: TRBD1
CDR3: CASRRQGVNNEQFF
DNA: TGTGCCAGCAGACGACAGGGGGTGAACAATGAGCAGTTCTTC

J: TRBJ1-1
V: TRBV12-2
size: many
D: -
CDR3: CASRSELNTEAFF
DNA: TGTGCAAGTCGGTCAGAATTGAACACTGAAGCTTTCTTT

J: TRBJ2-3
V: TRBV27
size: -
D: TRBD2
CDR3: CASSSLSGGVGTDTQYF
DNA: TGTGCCAGCAGTTCCCTTAGCGGGGGGGTTGGCACAGATACGCAGTATTTT

J: TRBJ1-1
V: TRBV2
size: many
D: TRBD1
CDR3: CASSYRGGDAEAFF
DNA: TGTGCCAGCAGTTACAGGGGTGGGGACGCTGAAGCTTTCTTT

J: TRBJ2-5
V: TRBV6-5
size: many
D: TRBD2
CDR3: CASSYSPGGKETQYF
DNA: TGTGCCAGCAGTTACTCACCGGGGGGAAAAGAGACCCAGTACTTC

J: TRBJ2-3
V: TRBV7-3
size: many
D: -
CDR3: CASSSQLLASTDTQYF
DNA: TGTGCCAGCAGCTCACAGCTGCTAGCGTCTACAGATACGCAGTATTTT